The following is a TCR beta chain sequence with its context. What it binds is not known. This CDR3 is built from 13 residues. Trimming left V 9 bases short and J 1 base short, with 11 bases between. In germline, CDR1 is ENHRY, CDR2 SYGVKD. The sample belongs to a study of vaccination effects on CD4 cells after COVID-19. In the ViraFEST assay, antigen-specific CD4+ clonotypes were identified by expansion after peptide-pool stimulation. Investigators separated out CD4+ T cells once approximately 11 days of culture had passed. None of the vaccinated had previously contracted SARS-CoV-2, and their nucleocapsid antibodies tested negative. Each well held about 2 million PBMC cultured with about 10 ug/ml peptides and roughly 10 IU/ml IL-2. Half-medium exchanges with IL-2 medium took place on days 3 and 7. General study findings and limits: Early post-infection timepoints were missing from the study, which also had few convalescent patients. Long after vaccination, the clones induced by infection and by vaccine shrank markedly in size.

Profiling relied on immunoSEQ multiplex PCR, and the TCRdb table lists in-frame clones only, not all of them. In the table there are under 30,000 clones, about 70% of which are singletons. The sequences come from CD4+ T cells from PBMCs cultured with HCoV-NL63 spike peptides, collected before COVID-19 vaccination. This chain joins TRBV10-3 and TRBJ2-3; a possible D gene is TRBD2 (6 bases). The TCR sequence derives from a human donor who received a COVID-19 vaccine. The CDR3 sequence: CAINPGGTDTQYF. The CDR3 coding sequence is TGTGCCATAAACCCGGGGGGCACAGATACGCAGTATTTT.